This paragraph covers one TCR beta chain sequence. These data are taken from a study of PD-1 blockade in mismatch repair-deficient tumors. The data were produced by immunoSEQ multiplex PCR, yet TCRdb's version contains in-frame clones alone and is incomplete. The sample lists 35,000 to 45,000 clones, about 88% occurring once. Trimming left V 2 bases short and J 0 bases short, with 11 bases between. Germline V CDR1 and CDR2: LGHNT, FRNRAP. The CDR3 is 17 residues long. Every patient had mismatch repair deficiency by PCR or immunohistochemistry. Three pembrolizumab responders had their TCRs sequenced. The sample here was peripheral blood, taken less than 95 weeks after starting pembrolizumab. The chain uses TRBV12-5 and TRBJ2-6; D is possibly TRBD1 or TRBD2 (5 bases each). This receptor was identified in an adult with mismatch repair-deficient cancer. The CDR3 reads CASGLPGPFSGANVLTF. For the CDR3, the DNA is TGTGCTAGTGGTTTGCCGGGACCGTTCTCTGGGGCCAACGTCCTGACTTTC.